The 26 T cell receptor beta chains given below trace back to one sample, sequenced in a study of tumor and adjacent non-tumor tissue in lung cancer. This sample's RNA came from whole unsorted tissue. A modified ARM-PCR protocol with three rounds of nested PCR amplified TCRbeta. TCRdb recomputed calls from the multiplex PCR reads with MiXCR, one row per CDR3 protein. This table has fewer than 150,000 distinct CDR3 sequences, roughly 70% appearing once. The sample taken for sequencing was lung tumor tissue. The receptors derive from a man between 60 and 70 years old with small cell lung cancer.

This clonotype was detected many times. The chain recombines TRBV4-2 with TRBJ2-1, with 8 bases identical to TRBD2. From germline, CDR1 is LGHNA and CDR2 YNFKEQ. CDR3 size: 17 residues. The V and J ends lost 2 bases and 5 bases, in that order; junction bases with no gene match: 11. The DNA for the CDR3 is TGTGCCAGCAGCCAAAATAGCCAGCGGGAGTCCAACAATGAGCAGTTCTTC. Protein product: CASSQNSQRESNNEQFF.

This clonotype showed up just a few times. The rearrangement joins TRBV24-1 to TRBJ2-1; D is unclear. Germline V gene data show CDR1 as KGHDR and CDR2 as SFDVKD. V was clipped by 0 bases and J by 8 bases, with 7 bases between them. The CDR3 loop spans 13 amino acids. In DNA form, the CDR3 reads TGTGCCACCAGTGATTTGTGGGGTTATGAGCAGTTCTTC. Amino acids: CATSDLWGYEQFF.

To note about this clonotype: This clone may be a read error of a much larger clone one base away. DNA of the CDR3: TGCAGTACTAGAGATGTTTCTAGCGGGAGAAGCCAAGAGACCCAGTACTTC. Its translation is CSTRDVSSGRSQETQYF. This chain links TRBV20-1 with TRBJ2-5, with 10 nucleotides matching TRBD2. Germline V gene data show CDR1 as DFQATT and CDR2 as SNEGSKA (reference sequence). The CDR3 sequence is 17 residues long.

Only one count was recorded for this clonotype. The germline gene is not matched at one end of the junction; a read error may be the cause. The genes are TRBV20-1 and TRBJ2-3; D might be TRBD2 (6 bases). CDR1 and CDR2 (germline): DFQATT, SNEGSKA (reference sequence). The CDR3 sequence is 15 residues long. This CDR3 is CRARDPARGADTQYF. CDR3 bases: TGCAGAGCTAGAGATCCGGCCCGCGGGGCAGATACGCAGTATTTT.

This clonotype was observed a handful of times. A read error may explain this, as a much larger clone is one base away. The V gene is TRBV11-2, the J gene TRBJ1-5; TRBD1 might be the D (5 bases). The CDR3 runs to 15 residues. Trimming shortened V by 3 bases and J by 8 bases, and 17 bases separated the two germline ends. Germline V CDR1 and CDR2: SGHAT, FQNNGV. The CDR3 DNA reads TGTGCCAGCAGCTTCACCGGGGGTGGTGATGAGCCCCAGCATTTT. Translation: CASSFTGGGDEPQHF.

The rearrangement links TRBV20-1 to TRBJ2-2, with D tentatively TRBD1 or TRBD2 (5 bases each). The V and J ends lost 4 bases and 1 base respectively, with 10 bases between them. Germline CDR1 and CDR2: DFQATT and SNEGSKA (reference sequence). The CDR3 sequence is 14 residues long. CDR3 loop: CSATGPQNTGELFF. CDR3 bases: TGCAGTGCTACGGGACCGCAGAACACCGGGGAGCTGTTTTTT.

This clonotype showed up just once. The conserved phenylalanine or tryptophan normally closing the CDR3 is absent here, so this likely arose from a read error. The chain joins TRBV6-6 to TRBJ1-5; D gene unclear. From germline, CDR1 is MNHNY and CDR2 SVGAGI (reference sequence). The CDR3 has 12 amino acids. V lost 3 bases and J lost 7, with 7 bases in between. CDR3 bases: TGTGCCAGCAGTTATTCCGGACAGCCCCAGCATATT. Translation: CASSYSGQPQHI.

A few counts support this clonotype. The chain is built from TRBV4-1 and TRBJ1-6; D not certain. V lost 3 bases and J lost 9, with 18 bases in between. The germline V gene has CDR1 MGHRA and CDR2 YSYEKL. The CDR3 contains 16 residues. The CDR3 DNA sequence: TGCGCCAGCAGCCACCCCATGGGTAGGAAGGGTTCACCCCTCCACTTT. It translates to CASSHPMGRKGSPLHF.

Worth noting for this clonotype: The junction does not match germline at one end; this may be a read error. The gene calls are TRBV12-3 or TRBV12-4 and TRBJ1-6; the match to TRBD1 covers 9 bases. The CDR3 length is 14 residues. CDR3: CACSRTGDNSPLHF. DNA for the CDR3: TGTGCCTGCAGTCGGACAGGGGATAATTCACCCCTCCACTTT.

This clonotype was seen ten or more times. The chain has TRBV29-1 and TRBJ2-3; D unresolved. This CDR3 spans 14 amino acids. CDR1 SQVTM and CDR2 ANQGSEA come from the germline V gene. V lost 1 base and J lost 6, with 14 bases in between. CDR3 sequence reads: CSVEVWSTGDTQYF. The CDR3 nucleotides are TGCAGCGTTGAAGTTTGGTCTACGGGCGATACGCAGTATTTT.

The chain employs TRBV10-3 and TRBJ2-6; D may correspond to TRBD1 or TRBD2 (5 bases each). The ends were cut back, 4 bases at V and 2 bases at J, with 15 bases in the middle. Germline values: CDR1 ENHRY, CDR2 SYGVKD. The CDR3 consists of 17 residues. CDR3 coding DNA: TGTGCCATCAGTGGCCGGGACGCCTCCCCTGGGGCCAACGTCCTGACTTTC. This encodes CAISGRDASPGANVLTF.

This clonotype was recorded once. Lacking the conserved final phenylalanine or tryptophan, this CDR3 likely reflects a read error. The chain joins TRBV20-1 to TRBJ1-1; 7 positions match TRBD1. CDR1 is DFQATT, CDR2 SNEGSKA, per germline (reference sequence). The CDR3 consists of 14 residues. With V trimmed by 3 bases and J by 0 bases, 4 bases remained unmatched. The CDR3 region is CSARKGQMNTEAFS. In nucleotides, the CDR3 is TGCAGTGCTAGGAAGGGACAGATGAACACTGAAGCTTTCTCT.

For this clonotype: The conserved closing phenylalanine or tryptophan is absent in this CDR3, likely reflecting a read error. The chain carries TRBV11-2 and TRBJ1-6; 8 bases map to TRBD1. Trimming cost V 7 bases and J 11 bases; bases outside gene matches: 7. Looked up from germline, CDR1 is SGHAT and CDR2 is FQNNGV. CDR3 length: 13 residues. The CDR3 coding sequence is TGTGCCAGCACCCAGACAGGGGACACACCCCTCCACTTA. Translation gives CASTQTGDTPLHL.

This chain joins TRBV6-2 or TRBV6-3 and TRBJ2-3, with 13 bases matching TRBD2. V lost 8 bases and J lost 4; bases outside the gene matches: 12. From germline, CDR1 is MNHEY and CDR2 SVGEGT. The CDR3 covers 17 residues. As DNA, the CDR3 is TGTGCCAGCTGGCGGACTAGCGGGAGCAGTTTTTCAGATACGCAGTATTTT. Its protein is CASWRTSGSSFSDTQYF.

This clonotype showed up just a few times. The V and J genes are TRBV30 and TRBJ2-3; possibly TRBD1 for D (5 bases). The germline V gene encodes CDR1 GTSNPN and CDR2 SVGIG (reference sequence). The CDR3 has 14 amino acids. V was cut by 0 bases and J by 3 bases, with 10 bases left in between. CDR3 in DNA: TGTGCCTGGAGTGTCGCAGGGTGGACAGATACGCAGTATTTT. Protein: CAWSVAGWTDTQYF.

This clonotype was found many times. This chain links TRBV5-5 with TRBJ2-5; 14 bases fit TRBD2. Germline CDR1 is SGHKS and CDR2 is YYEKEE (reference sequence). This CDR3 has 17 amino acids. The ends lost 4 bases at V and 4 bases at J; junction bases unmatched: 9. The CDR3 region has the DNA TGTGCCAGCAGCCCGCCGGGACTAGCGGGAGTAGGAGAGACCCAGTACTTC. Translated: CASSPPGLAGVGETQYF.

As to this clonotype: Lacking the conserved final phenylalanine or tryptophan, this CDR3 likely reflects a read error. This sequence joins TRBV11-2 and TRBJ1-1; D is ambiguous. V was cut by 1 base and J by 5 bases, with 11 bases left in between. This CDR3 is 14 amino acids long. Germline V gene data show CDR1 as SGHAT and CDR2 as FQNNGV. The CDR3 sequence: CASSLAARLTEAFL. The CDR3, as DNA: TGTGCCAGCAGCTTAGCCGCACGGCTAACTGAAGCTTTCCTT.

This clonotype came up many times. CDR3 loop: CASSQGGAGAGNTIYF. In DNA, the CDR3 is TGTGCCAGCAGCCAAGGCGGTGCAGGGGCTGGAAACACCATATATTTT. V gene TRBV4-2 combines with J gene TRBJ1-3, with D tentatively TRBD1 (6 bases). Trimming took off 1 base at V and 2 bases at J, with 12 bases between the two ends. There are 16 residues in the CDR3. CDR1 and CDR2 from the germline V gene are LGHNA and YNFKEQ.

This clonotype was seen many times. This chain joins TRBV6-1 and TRBJ2-1, with 7 nucleotides matching TRBD2. Germline V gene sequence: CDR1 MNHNS, CDR2 SASEGT. This CDR3 is built from 15 residues. V trimming: 3 bases; J trimming: 8 bases; junction bases outside the gene matches: 10. The CDR3 coding sequence is TGTGCCAGCAGTGATAATGGCGGGAGAGCGGATGAGCAGTTCTTC. Translation: CASSDNGGRADEQFF.

The V call is TRBV28, the J call TRBJ2-7; possibly TRBD2 for D (6 bases). This CDR3 region has 15 residues. The ends were cut back, 7 bases at V and 0 bases at J, with 16 bases in the middle. Germline V gene lookup returns CDR1 MDHEN and CDR2 SYDVKM. This CDR3 reads CASTPGGMRSYEQYF. As DNA, the CDR3 is TGTGCCAGCACTCCGGGCGGGATGCGCTCCTACGAGCAGTACTTC.

To note about this clonotype: This sequence may be a read error, since a much larger clone differs from it by one base. The CDR3 coding sequence is TGCAGTGCCCAAGGGCGGGCTAGCGGGACCTACGAGCATTACTTC. This translates into CSAQGRASGTYEHYF. The rearrangement joins TRBV20-1 to TRBJ2-7, with 9 bases matching TRBD2. Germline assignment: CDR1 DFQATT and CDR2 SNEGSKA (reference sequence). CDR3 length equals 15 residues.

This clonotype was counted ten times or more. V gene TRBV11-2 combines with J gene TRBJ1-4, with TRBD1 matching 7 bases. This CDR3 comprises 16 residues. J lost 6 bases, V lost 3 bases, and 10 bases had no gene match. Germline assignment: CDR1 SGHAT and CDR2 FQNNGV. The CDR3 loop reads CASSLIKGAIYEKLFF. CDR3 coding DNA: TGTGCCAGCAGCTTGATAAAGGGGGCAATCTATGAAAAACTGTTTTTT.

V is TRBV4-1 and J is TRBJ2-1; either TRBD1 or TRBD2 may supply D (5 bases each). The CDR3 length is 16 residues. CDR1 and CDR2 from the germline V gene are MGHRA and YSYEKL. V lost 7 bases and J lost 4, with 20 bases in between. CDR3 sequence: CASNQGPIKGYNEQFF. DNA for the CDR3: TGCGCCAGCAACCAGGGACCAATCAAGGGTTACAATGAGCAGTTCTTC.

In its sample, this clonotype was seen a few times. The chain's CDR3 is CRGRTGYDGYTF. CDR3 nucleotides: TGCAGGGGGCGGACAGGGTATGACGGCTACACCTTC. The chain recombines TRBV29-1 with TRBJ1-2; the match to TRBD1 covers 8 bases. Germline V gives CDR1 SQVTM, CDR2 ANQGSEA. This CDR3 comprises 12 residues.

Of note for this clonotype: One base away lies a much larger clone, so this may be a sequencing read error. The J gene is TRBJ1-2, the V gene TRBV12-3 or TRBV12-4; 7 bases map to TRBD1. The ends lost 5 bases at V and 4 bases at J; junction bases unmatched: 10. The CDR3 length is 15 residues. This CDR3 reads CASSRTGEASYGYTF. The CDR3 bases are TGTGCCAGCAGTCGTACAGGGGAAGCTAGCTATGGCTACACCTTC.

This clonotype appeared a few times. The gene calls are TRBV7-9 and TRBJ2-6; D is uncertain. Trimming took off 6 bases at V and 0 bases at J, with 6 bases between the two ends. This CDR3 has 14 residues. Germline V gene data show CDR1 as SEHNR and CDR2 as FQNEAQ (reference sequence). The CDR3 nucleotides read TGTGCCAGCAGACTGAACTCTGGGGCCAACGTCCTGACTTTC. Translated: CASRLNSGANVLTF.